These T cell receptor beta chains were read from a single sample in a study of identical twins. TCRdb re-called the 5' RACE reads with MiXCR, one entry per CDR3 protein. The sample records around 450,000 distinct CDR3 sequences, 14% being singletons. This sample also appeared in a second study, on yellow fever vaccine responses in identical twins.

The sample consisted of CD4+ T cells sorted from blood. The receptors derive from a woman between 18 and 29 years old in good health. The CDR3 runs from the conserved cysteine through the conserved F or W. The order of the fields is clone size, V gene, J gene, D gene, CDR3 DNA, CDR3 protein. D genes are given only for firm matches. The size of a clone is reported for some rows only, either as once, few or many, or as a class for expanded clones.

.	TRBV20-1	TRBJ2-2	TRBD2	TGCAGTGCTAGACAACTAGCGGGGGGGCTTGGGACCGGGGAGCTGTTTTTT	CSARQLAGGLGTGELFF
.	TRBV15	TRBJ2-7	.	TGTGCCACCAGCACTGGGGGGTTTCCCTACGAGCAGTACTTC	CATSTGGFPYEQYF
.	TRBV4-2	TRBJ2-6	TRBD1	TGTGCCAGCAGCCAAACCCCGGGACAGGGGCCGGTGAGCTCTGGGGCCAACGTCCTGACTTTC	CASSQTPGQGPVSSGANVLTF
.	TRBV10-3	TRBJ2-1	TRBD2	TGTGCCATCGGGCTAGCGGGACACCTTGGTGAGCAGTTCTTC	CAIGLAGHLGEQFF
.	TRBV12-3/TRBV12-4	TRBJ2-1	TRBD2	TGTGCCAGCAAGACTAGCGGGGGGGCCGATGAGCAGTTCTTC	CASKTSGGADEQFF
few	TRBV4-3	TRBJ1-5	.	TGCGCCAGCAGCCAAGCAGCCAATCAGCCCCAGCATTTT	CASSQAANQPQHF
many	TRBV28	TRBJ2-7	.	TGTGCCAGCAGTTTGCTTGTTCCCTACGAGCAGTACTTC	CASSLLVPYEQYF
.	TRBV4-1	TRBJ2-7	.	TGCGCCAGCAGCCAAGCGGGATTAAGCTCCTACGAGCAGTACTTC	CASSQAGLSSYEQYF
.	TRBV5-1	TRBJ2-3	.	TGCGCCAGCAGCTTGGCGGCGGGGCCCACAGATACGCAGTATTTT	CASSLAAGPTDTQYF
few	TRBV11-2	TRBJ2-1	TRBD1	TGTGCCAGCAGCTTAGATTCCGGGTTAGGGGGCTATTTCAATGAGCAGTTCTTC	CASSLDSGLGGYFNEQFF
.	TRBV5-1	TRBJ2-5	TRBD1	TGCGCCAGCAGCTTGGGACAGGGGGCACAGGAGACCCAGTACTTC	CASSLGQGAQETQYF
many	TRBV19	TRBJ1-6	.	TGTGCCAGTAGTATAGGAGACGGATATTCACCCCTCCACTTT	CASSIGDGYSPLHF
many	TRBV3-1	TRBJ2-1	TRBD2	TGTGCCAGCAGCCACATCCCGGGGGGATACAATGAGCAGTTCTTC	CASSHIPGGYNEQFF
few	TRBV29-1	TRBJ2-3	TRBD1	TGCAGCGTTGAAGCCCGGGACAGGGGGACAGATACGCAGTATTTT	CSVEARDRGTDTQYF
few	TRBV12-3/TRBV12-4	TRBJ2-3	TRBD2	TGTGCCAGCAGCTTACGGACTAGCGGAAACACAGATACGCAGTATTTT	CASSLRTSGNTDTQYF
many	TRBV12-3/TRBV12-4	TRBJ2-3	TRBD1	TGTGCCAGCAGCCCGGATGGGACAGGGAAGTATTTT	CASSPDGTGKYF
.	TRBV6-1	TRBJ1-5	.	TGTGCCAGCACACGGGACGGAACAAATCAGCCCCAGCATTTT	CASTRDGTNQPQHF
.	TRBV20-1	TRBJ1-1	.	TGCAGTGCTAGAGATGGGGGCTCCTCCCCGATCGCTTTCTTT	CSARDGGSSPIAFF
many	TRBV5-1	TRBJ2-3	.	TGTGCCAGCAGCTTCCCTAGCACAGATACGCAGTATTTT	CASSFPSTDTQYF
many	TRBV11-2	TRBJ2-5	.	TGTGCCAGCAGCGAGGGAGAGACCCAGTACTTC	CASSEGETQYF
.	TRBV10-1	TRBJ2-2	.	TGCGCCAGCAGTGAGGTGAAGACCGGGGAGCTGTTTTTT	CASSEVKTGELFF
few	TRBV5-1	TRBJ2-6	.	TGCGCCAGCAGAGAAGTCTCTGGGGCCAACGTCCTGACTTTC	CASREVSGANVLTF
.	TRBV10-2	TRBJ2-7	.	TGCGCCAGCAACCCGAAAGTGGGACCTGTGGGCGAGCAGTACTTC	CASNPKVGPVGEQYF
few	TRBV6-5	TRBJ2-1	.	TGTGCCAGCAGTTATTACGCCGGTAGCGTGTCGGCCAATGAGCAGTTCTTC	CASSYYAGSVSANEQFF
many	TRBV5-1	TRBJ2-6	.	TGCGCCAGCAGCATGGATGGTTCTGGGGCCAACGTCCTGACTTTC	CASSMDGSGANVLTF
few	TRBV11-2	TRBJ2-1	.	TGTGCCAGCAGCTCCGATGCGCCCTACAATGAGCAGTTCTTC	CASSSDAPYNEQFF
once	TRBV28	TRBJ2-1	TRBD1	TGTGCCAGCAGTCCCCCGGGACAGCGGCTTGGGGGTGAGCAGTTCTTC	CASSPPGQRLGGEQFF
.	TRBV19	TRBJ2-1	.	TGTGCCAGTACCTCCGGGGGACTGGGGAGCTCCTACAATGAGCAGTTCTTC	CASTSGGLGSSYNEQFF
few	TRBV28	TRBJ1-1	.	TGTGCCAGCAGTCCTCGAGCTGAAGCTTTCTTT	CASSPRAEAFF
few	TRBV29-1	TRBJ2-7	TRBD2	TGCAGCGTTGAAAAGTCTAGCGGGAGAAACGAGCAGTACTTC	CSVEKSSGRNEQYF
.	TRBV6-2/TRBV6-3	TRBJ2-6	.	TGTGCCAGCAGTTACTCAAGGGCTGGGGCCAACGTCCTGACTTTC	CASSYSRAGANVLTF
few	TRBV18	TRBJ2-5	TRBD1	TGTGCCAGCTCACCCCCGGGACAGGGGGCAGAGACCCAGTACTTC	CASSPPGQGAETQYF
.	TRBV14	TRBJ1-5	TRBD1	TGTGCCAGCTTCTTGAGGGGGCGCGGGCAGCCCCAGCATTTT	CASFLRGRGQPQHF
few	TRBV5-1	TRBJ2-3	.	TGCGCCAGCCGCACCACAGATACGCAGTATTTT	CASRTTDTQYF
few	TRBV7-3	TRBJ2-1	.	TGTGCCAGCAGCTTAAAGAGGCGGGGGCGGTACAATGAGCAGTTCTTC	CASSLKRRGRYNEQFF
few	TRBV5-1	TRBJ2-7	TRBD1	TGCGCCAGCAGCTTTCGGACAGGGGAAACCTACGAGCAGTACTTC	CASSFRTGETYEQYF
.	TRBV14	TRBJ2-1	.	TGTGCCAGCAGCCAAGAAGGAAAGTGGGGGGCGGGCAATGAGCAGTTCTTC	CASSQEGKWGAGNEQFF
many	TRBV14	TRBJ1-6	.	TGTGCCAGCAGCCATCATGGGGGGCAGAAGACCTATAATTCACCCCTCCACTTT	CASSHHGGQKTYNSPLHF
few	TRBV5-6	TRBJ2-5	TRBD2	TGTGCCAGCAGCGGAGGACTAGCGGGAGGCCCCTTTCAAGAGACCCAGTACTTC	CASSGGLAGGPFQETQYF
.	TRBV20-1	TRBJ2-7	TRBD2	TGCAGTGCTAGCACTAGCGGGAGCCACGAGCAGTACTTC	CSASTSGSHEQYF
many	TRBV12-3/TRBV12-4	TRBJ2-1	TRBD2	TGTGCCAGCAGTCCGGGACTAGCGGTTATATACAATGAGCAGTTCTTC	CASSPGLAVIYNEQFF
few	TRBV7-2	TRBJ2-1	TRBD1	TGTGCCAGCAGCATTAGGGTAGAGATGGTGGGACAGGGTACTAATGAGCAGTTCTTC	CASSIRVEMVGQGTNEQFF
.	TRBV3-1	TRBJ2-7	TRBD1	TGTGCCAGCAGCCAACCGGACAGGGCTGACGAGCAGTACTTC	CASSQPDRADEQYF
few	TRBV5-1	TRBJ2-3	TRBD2	TGCGCCAGCAGCTCTGGACTAGCGGGTAACACAGATACGCAGTATTTT	CASSSGLAGNTDTQYF
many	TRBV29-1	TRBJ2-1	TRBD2	TGCAGCGTCCCAGGCTTAGCGGGAGACAATGAGCAGTTCTTC	CSVPGLAGDNEQFF
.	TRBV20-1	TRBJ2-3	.	TGCAGTGCTAGAGTGGGCAGGGGAGGAGATACGCAGTATTTT	CSARVGRGGDTQYF
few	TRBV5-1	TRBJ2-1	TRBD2	TGCGCCAGCAGCTTGGCTAGCGGGAGTGTCTACAATGAGCAGTTCTTC	CASSLASGSVYNEQFF
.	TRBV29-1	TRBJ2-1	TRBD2	TGCAGCGTTGAGAGGCTAGCGGGTTACAATGAGCAGTTCTTC	CSVERLAGYNEQFF
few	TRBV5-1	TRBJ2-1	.	TGCGCCAGCAGCCCGCCAGGGTTTAGAAATGAGCAGTTCTTC	CASSPPGFRNEQFF
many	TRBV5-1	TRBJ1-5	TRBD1	TGCGCCAGCAGCCCCGGGACAGGGAGCAATCAGCCCCAGCATTTT	CASSPGTGSNQPQHF
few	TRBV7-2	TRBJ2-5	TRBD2	TGTGCCAGCAGCTTAATCGGGCGGGAGGGCCGAGAGACCCAGTACTTC	CASSLIGREGRETQYF
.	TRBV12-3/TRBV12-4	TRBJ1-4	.	TGTGCCAGCAGCCTGAGAGGGCAAGAAAAACTGTTTTTT	CASSLRGQEKLFF
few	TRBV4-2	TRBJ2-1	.	TGTGCCAGCAGCCAAGAGCTGTACAATGAGCAGTTCTTC	CASSQELYNEQFF
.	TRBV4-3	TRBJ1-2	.	TGCGCCAGCAGCCAAGATTATGGGGGGGACTATGGCTACACCTTC	CASSQDYGGDYGYTF
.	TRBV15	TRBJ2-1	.	TGTGCCACCAGCAGAGATCCAGGGGAAGAGCAGTTCTTC	CATSRDPGEEQFF
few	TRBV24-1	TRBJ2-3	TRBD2	TGTGCCACCAGTGATCGGACTAGCGGGACCACAGATACGCAGTATTTT	CATSDRTSGTTDTQYF
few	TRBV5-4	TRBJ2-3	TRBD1	TGTGCCAGCAGCACGGACAGGGTCTCTAATACGCAGTATTTT	CASSTDRVSNTQYF
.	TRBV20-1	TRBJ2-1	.	TGCAGTGCTGTGGGCTCCTACAATGAGCAGTTCTTC	CSAVGSYNEQFF